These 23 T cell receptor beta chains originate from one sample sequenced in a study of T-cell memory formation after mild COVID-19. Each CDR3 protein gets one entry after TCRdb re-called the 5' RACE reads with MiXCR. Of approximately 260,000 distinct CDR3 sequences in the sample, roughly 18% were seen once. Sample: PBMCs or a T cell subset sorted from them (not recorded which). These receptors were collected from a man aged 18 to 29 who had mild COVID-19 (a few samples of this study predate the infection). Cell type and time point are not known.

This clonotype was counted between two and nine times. CDR3 DNA sequence: TGCAGCGTTGAGACAGACACTGAAGCTTTCTTT. Encoded protein: CSVETDTEAFF. The gene calls are TRBV29-1 and TRBJ1-1; maybe TRBD1 (5 bases). CDR3 length: 11 residues. The ends were cut back, 3 bases at V and 3 bases at J, with 5 bases in the middle. Germline CDR1 reads SQVTM; CDR2 reads ANQGSEA.

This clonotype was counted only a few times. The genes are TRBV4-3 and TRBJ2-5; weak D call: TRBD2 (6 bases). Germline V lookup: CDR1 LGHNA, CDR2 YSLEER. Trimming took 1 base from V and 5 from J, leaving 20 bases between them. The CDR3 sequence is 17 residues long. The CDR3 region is CASSQGAFEGGKETQYF. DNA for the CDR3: TGCGCCAGCAGCCAAGGAGCGTTTGAGGGCGGGAAGGAGACCCAGTACTTC.

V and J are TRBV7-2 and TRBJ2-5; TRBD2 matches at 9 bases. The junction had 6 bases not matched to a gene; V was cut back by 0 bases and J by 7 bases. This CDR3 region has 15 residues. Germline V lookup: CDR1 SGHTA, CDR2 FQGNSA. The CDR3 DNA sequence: TGTGCCAGCAGCTTAGCTAGCGGGGGAGGCGGGACCCAGTACTTC. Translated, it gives CASSLASGGGGTQYF.

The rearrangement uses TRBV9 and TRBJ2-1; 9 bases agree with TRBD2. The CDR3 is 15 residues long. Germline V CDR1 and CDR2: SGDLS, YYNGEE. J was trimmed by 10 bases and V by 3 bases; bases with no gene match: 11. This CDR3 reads CASSASGTSYDEQFF. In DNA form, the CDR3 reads TGTGCCAGCAGCGCATCCGGGACTAGCTACGACGAGCAGTTCTTC.

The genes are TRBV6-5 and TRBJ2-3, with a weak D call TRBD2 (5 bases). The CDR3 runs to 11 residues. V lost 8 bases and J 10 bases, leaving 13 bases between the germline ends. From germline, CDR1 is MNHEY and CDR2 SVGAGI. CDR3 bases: TGTGCCAGCTACTTGAGCGGATCGCAGTATTTT. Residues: CASYLSGSQYF.

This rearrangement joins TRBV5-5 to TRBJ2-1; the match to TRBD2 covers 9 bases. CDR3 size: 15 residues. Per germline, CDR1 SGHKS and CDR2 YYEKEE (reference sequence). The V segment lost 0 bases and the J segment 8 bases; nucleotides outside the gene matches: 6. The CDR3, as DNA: TGTGCCAGCAGCTTGGGAGCGGGGGGAGTATATGAGCAGTTCTTC. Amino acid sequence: CASSLGAGGVYEQFF.

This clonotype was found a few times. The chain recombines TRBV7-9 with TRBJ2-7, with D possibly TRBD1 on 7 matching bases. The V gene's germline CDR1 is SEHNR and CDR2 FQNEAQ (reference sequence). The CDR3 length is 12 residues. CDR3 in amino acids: CASSRGTDSKRV. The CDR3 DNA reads TGTGCCAGCAGCCGCGGGACAGACAGTAAGCGCGTC.

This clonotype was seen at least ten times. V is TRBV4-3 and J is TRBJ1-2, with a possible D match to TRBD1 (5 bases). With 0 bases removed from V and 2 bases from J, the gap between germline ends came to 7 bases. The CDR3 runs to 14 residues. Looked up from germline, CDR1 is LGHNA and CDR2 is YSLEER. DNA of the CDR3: TGCGCCAGCAGCCAAGATTGGGGGAACTATGGCTACACCTTC. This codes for CASSQDWGNYGYTF.

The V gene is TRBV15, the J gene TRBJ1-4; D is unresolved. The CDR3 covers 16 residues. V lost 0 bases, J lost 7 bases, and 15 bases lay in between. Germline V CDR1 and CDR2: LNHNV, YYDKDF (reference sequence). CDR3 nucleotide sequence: TGTGCCACCAGCAGAGACCTGACCCGCCTTTGTGAAAAACTGTTTTTT. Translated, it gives CATSRDLTRLCEKLFF.

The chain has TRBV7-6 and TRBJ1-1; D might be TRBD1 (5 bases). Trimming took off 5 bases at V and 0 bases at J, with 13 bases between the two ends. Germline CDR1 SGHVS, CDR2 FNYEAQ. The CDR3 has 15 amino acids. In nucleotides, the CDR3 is TGTGCCAGCAGCCGCGGGGACGACGTGAACACTGAAGCTTTCTTT. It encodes CASSRGDDVNTEAFF.

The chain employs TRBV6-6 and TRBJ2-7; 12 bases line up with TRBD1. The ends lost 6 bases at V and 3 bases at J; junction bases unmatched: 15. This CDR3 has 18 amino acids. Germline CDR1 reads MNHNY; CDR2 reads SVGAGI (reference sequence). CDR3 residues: CASRHRDRGLGAYYEQYV. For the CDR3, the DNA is TGTGCCAGCAGGCACCGGGACAGGGGGCTCGGGGCCTACTACGAGCAGTACGTC.

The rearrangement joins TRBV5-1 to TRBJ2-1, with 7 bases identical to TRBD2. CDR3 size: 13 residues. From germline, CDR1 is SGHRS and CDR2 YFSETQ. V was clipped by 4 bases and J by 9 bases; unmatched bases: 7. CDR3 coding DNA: TGCGCCAGCAGCCCCACTAGCGTCCCTGAGCAGTTCTTC. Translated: CASSPTSVPEQFF. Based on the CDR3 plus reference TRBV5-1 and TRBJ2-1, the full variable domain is KAGVTQTPRYLIKTRGQQVTLSCSPISGHRSVSWYQQTPGQGLQFLFEYFSETQRNKGNFPGRFSGRQFSNSRSEMNVSTLELGDSALYLCASSPTSVPEQFFGPGTRLTVL.

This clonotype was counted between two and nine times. CDR3 DNA: TGTGCCACCAGTGATTCTAGCGGGGGGATTGCAGATACGCAGTATTTT. Protein sequence: CATSDSSGGIADTQYF. The chain carries TRBV24-1 and TRBJ2-3, with 11 bases matching TRBD2. This CDR3 has 16 amino acids. Germline V gene data show CDR1 as KGHDR and CDR2 as SFDVKD. V trimming: 2 bases; J trimming: 4 bases; junction bases outside the gene matches: 4.

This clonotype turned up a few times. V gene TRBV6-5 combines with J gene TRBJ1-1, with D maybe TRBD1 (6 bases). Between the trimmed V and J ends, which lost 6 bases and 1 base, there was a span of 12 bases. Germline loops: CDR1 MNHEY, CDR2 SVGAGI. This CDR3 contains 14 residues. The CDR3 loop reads CASSPPGANTEAFF. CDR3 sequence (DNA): TGTGCCAGCAGCCCCCCAGGGGCGAACACTGAAGCTTTCTTT.

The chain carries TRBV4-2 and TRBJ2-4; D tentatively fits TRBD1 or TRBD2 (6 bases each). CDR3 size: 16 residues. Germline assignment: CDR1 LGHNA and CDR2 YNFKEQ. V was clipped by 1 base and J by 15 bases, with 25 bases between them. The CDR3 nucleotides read TGTGCCAGCAGCCAAGCTTCTGCGGGGAGACTCCAGGGGCGGTACTTC. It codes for CASSQASAGRLQGRYF.

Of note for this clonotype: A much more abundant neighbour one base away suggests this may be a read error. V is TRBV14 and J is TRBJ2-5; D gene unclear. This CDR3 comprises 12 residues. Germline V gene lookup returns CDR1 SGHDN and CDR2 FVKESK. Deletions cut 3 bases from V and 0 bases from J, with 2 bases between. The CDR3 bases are TGTGCCAGCAGCCAGTACCAAGAGACCCAGTACTTC. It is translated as CASSQYQETQYF. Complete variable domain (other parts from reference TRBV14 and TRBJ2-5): EAGVTQFPSHSVIEKGQTVTLRCDPISGHDNLYWYRRVMGKEIKFLLHFVKESKQDESGMPNNRFLAERTGGTYSTLKVQPAELEDSGVYFCASSQYQETQYFGPGTRLLVL.

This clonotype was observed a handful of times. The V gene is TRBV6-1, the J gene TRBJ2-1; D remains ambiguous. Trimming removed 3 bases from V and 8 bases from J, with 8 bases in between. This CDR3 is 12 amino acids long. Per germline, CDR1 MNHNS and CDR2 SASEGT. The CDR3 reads CASSERRHEQFF. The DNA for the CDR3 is TGTGCCAGCAGTGAGCGCCGCCATGAGCAGTTCTTC.

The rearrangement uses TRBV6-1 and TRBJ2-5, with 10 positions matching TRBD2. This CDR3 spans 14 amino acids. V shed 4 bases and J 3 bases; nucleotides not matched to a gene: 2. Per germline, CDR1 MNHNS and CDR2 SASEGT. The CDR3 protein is CASSGTSGKETQYF. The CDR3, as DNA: TGTGCCAGCAGTGGGACTAGCGGAAAAGAGACCCAGTACTTC.

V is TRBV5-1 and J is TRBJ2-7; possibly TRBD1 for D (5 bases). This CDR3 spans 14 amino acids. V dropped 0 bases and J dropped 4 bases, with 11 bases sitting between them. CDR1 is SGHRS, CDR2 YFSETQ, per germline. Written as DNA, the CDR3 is TGCGCCAGCAGCTTGGTACCAGGGCCATACGAGCAGTACTTC. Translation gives CASSLVPGPYEQYF. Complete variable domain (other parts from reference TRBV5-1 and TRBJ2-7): KAGVTQTPRYLIKTRGQQVTLSCSPISGHRSVSWYQQTPGQGLQFLFEYFSETQRNKGNFPGRFSGRQFSNSRSEMNVSTLELGDSALYLCASSLVPGPYEQYFGPGTRLTVT.

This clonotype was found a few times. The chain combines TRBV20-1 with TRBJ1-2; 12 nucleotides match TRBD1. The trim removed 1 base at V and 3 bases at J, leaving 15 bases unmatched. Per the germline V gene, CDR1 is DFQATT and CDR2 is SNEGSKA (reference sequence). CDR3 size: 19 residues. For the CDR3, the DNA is TGCAGTGCTAGAGCTCCTCCAGGGACAGGGGGCGTAGGGTACTATGGCTACACCTTC. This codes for CSARAPPGTGGVGYYGYTF.

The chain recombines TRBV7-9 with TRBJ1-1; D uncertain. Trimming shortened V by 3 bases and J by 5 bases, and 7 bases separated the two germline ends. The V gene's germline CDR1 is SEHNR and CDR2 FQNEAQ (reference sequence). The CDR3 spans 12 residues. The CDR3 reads CASSFPLTEAFF. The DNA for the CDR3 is TGTGCCAGCAGCTTTCCCCTGACTGAAGCTTTCTTT.

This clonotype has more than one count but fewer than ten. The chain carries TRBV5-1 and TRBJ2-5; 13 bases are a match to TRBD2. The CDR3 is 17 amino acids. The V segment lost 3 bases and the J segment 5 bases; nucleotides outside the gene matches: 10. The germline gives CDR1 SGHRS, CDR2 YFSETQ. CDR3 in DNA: TGCGCCAGCAGCTCCAGGACTAGCGGGGGAGTAAGCGAGACCCAGTACTTC. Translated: CASSSRTSGGVSETQYF.

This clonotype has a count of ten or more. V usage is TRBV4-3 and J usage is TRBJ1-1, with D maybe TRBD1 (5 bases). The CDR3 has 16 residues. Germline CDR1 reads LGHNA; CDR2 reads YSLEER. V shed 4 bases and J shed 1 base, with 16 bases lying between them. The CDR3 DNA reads TGCGCCAGCAGCCCACTCGAGGGGAAGGGGAACACTGAAGCTTTCTTT. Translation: CASSPLEGKGNTEAFF.